Reported below is one TCR beta chain. Antigen unknown. This record comes from a study of vaccination and CD4 T cells after COVID-19. On the study more broadly: Either the Pfizer-BioNTech BNT162b2 or Moderna mRNA-1273 vaccine was given as two doses. Post-COVID samples were collected a median about 3.5 months following diagnosis, spanning 35 to 161. Regarding the study as a whole: In convalescent patients, a median roughly 88% of reactive clones appeared only post-vaccination.

Sequenced with the Oncomine TCR Beta short-read assay was DNA taken from cultured CD4+ T cells. In TCRdb, the PCR reads were re-called with MiXCR into one record per CDR3 protein. The sample holds 15,000 to 20,000 distinct CDR3 sequences, around 50% seen once. Stated treatment: roughly nine-day PBMC culture with coronavirus spike peptide pools or control peptides (ViraFEST assay). ViraFEST enlarged antigen-specific T cell populations with peptide pools and afterwards sequenced TCRs. There are 15 residues in the CDR3. The V and J ends lost 6 bases and 5 bases, in that order; junction bases with no gene match: 10. Germline CDR1 MDHEN, CDR2 SYDVKM.

This chain connects TRBV28 to TRBJ2-5; 9 bases match TRBD2. Specimen: CD4+ T cells from blood, cultured in vitro. The source is a human donor who had recovered from COVID-19. CDR3 protein: CASRPRGRDRETQYF. In nucleotides, the CDR3 is TGTGCCAGCAGGCCCCGCGGGAGGGATAGGGAGACCCAGTACTTC.